These T cell receptor beta chains were read from a single sample in a study of regulatory T cells in long-lasting Graves disease. TCRdb ran MiXCR on the multiplex PCR reads and lists one entry per CDR3 protein. Among 200,000 to 250,000 distinct CDR3 sequences listed, about 19% were seen once. The same data also contributed to another study, on T cells in Graves' hyperthyroidism and ophthalmopathy.

The sample here was peripheral blood mononuclear cells (PBMCs), taken at new diagnosis, from a patient treated with antithyroid drugs. All receptors come from a woman younger than 45 with Graves disease. Each CDR3 is given with its conserved first and last residue. D genes are given only for firm matches. Expanded clones are given a class, and other clones once, few, many or no size at all.

d_gene	v_gene	j_gene	abundance	len	CDR3aa	CDR3nt
TRBD1	TRBV12-5	TRBJ1-3	many	17	CASAPGQADKVGNTIYF	TGTGCTAGTGCCCCTGGACAGGCCGACAAGGTTGGAAACACCATATATTTT
.	TRBV18	TRBJ2-5	many	15	CASSLGTDQKETQYF	TGTGCCAGCTCACTGGGGACGGATCAAAAAGAGACCCAGTACTTC
TRBD2	TRBV18	TRBJ2-3	many	15	CASSPGTRQSDTQYF	TGTGCCAGCTCACCGGGGACTAGACAGTCCGATACGCAGTATTTT
.	TRBV2	TRBJ2-3	many	15	CASSGHSGSTDTQYF	TGTGCCAGCAGTGGGCATAGCGGTAGCACAGATACGCAGTATTTT
.	TRBV5-1	TRBJ2-5	.	14	CASRLGDGQETQYF	TGCGCCAGCAGGTTGGGGGACGGACAAGAGACCCAGTACTTC
.	TRBV19	TRBJ1-1	many	20	CASTYGGARGTPGRNTEAFF	TGTGCCAGTACTTATGGGGGTGCGAGAGGAACCCCGGGACGGAACACTGAAGCTTTCTTT
.	TRBV12-3/TRBV12-4	TRBJ2-1	many	13	CASSSTVQWEQFF	TGTGCCAGCAGTTCCACCGTCCAGTGGGAGCAGTTCTTC
TRBD1	TRBV5-5	TRBJ1-4	many	14	CASSRGQHNEKLFF	TGTGCCAGCAGCCGGGGACAGCATAATGAAAAACTGTTTTTT
TRBD1	TRBV12-3/TRBV12-4	TRBJ2-1	many	16	CASSSRGDRLDNEQFF	TGTGCCAGCAGTTCCAGGGGGGACAGGCTAGACAATGAGCAGTTCTTC
TRBD1	TRBV28	TRBJ2-7	.	18	CASSLQVGRDRGSYEQYF	TGTGCCAGCAGTCTCCAAGTGGGTCGGGACAGGGGATCCTACGAGCAGTACTTC
.	TRBV28	TRBJ1-5	.	15	CASSLPGARNQPQHF	TGTGCCAGCAGTTTACCTGGGGCACGGAATCAGCCCCAGCATTTT
.	TRBV7-9	TRBJ1-4	.	15	CASSSGRSLNEKLFF	TGTGCCAGCAGCTCAGGACGTAGTCTTAATGAAAAACTGTTTTTT
TRBD2	TRBV7-8	TRBJ2-3	many	15	CASSPLAGLGDTQYF	TGTGCCAGCAGCCCGCTAGCGGGCCTAGGGGATACGCAGTATTTT
.	TRBV20-1	TRBJ2-3	.	14	CSAISPGLTDTQYF	TGCAGTGCTATTTCCCCGGGATTAACCGATACGCAGTATTTT
TRBD1	TRBV19	TRBJ1-3	.	16	CASTRGQGLAGNTIYF	TGTGCCAGTACCCGTGGACAGGGTTTAGCTGGAAACACCATATATTTT
.	TRBV6-9	TRBJ1-2	.	15	CASSYGRGSLYGYTF	TGTGCCAGCAGTTACGGCCGGGGAAGTCTCTATGGCTACACCTTC
.	TRBV3-1	TRBJ1-6	many	12	CASSHRDSPLHF	TGTGCCAGCAGCCACCGGGATTCACCCCTCCACTTT
TRBD2	TRBV12-3/TRBV12-4	TRBJ2-1	many	14	CASSWSGGANEQFF	TGTGCCAGCAGTTGGTCCGGGGGGGCGAATGAGCAGTTCTTC
.	TRBV7-3	TRBJ1-2	many	12	CASGGSSRGYTF	TGTGCCAGCGGGGGGTCAAGTCGTGGCTACACCTTC
.	TRBV2	TRBJ2-5	many	10	CASRVETQYF	TGTGCCAGCAGGGTGGAGACCCAGTACTTC
.	TRBV2	TRBJ1-2	many	14	CASSEQGPSYGYTF	TGTGCCAGCAGTGAACAGGGGCCTTCCTATGGCTACACCTTC
.	TRBV30	TRBJ2-7	many	10	CAGGGNEQYF	TGTGCCGGAGGCGGGAACGAGCAGTACTTC
.	TRBV18	TRBJ1-1	many	15	CASSPRQSINTEAFF	TGTGCCAGCTCACCGCGACAGTCGATTAACACTGAAGCTTTCTTT
.	TRBV28	TRBJ1-2	many	14	CASGRGGGSYGYTF	TGTGCCAGCGGCCGGGGAGGGGGGTCCTATGGCTACACCTTC
TRBD2	TRBV6-1	TRBJ2-7	many	15	CASSELIAGKYEQYF	TGTGCCAGCAGTGAACTAATAGCGGGAAAGTACGAGCAGTACTTC
.	TRBV2	TRBJ1-2	many	13	CASGGDNDYGYTF	TGTGCCAGCGGGGGAGACAACGACTATGGCTACACCTTC